This T cell receptor (beta chain) was profiled in a study of Ad26.COV2.S vaccination and SARS-CoV-2 variants. Study-level background: Sample donor was a member of the COV1001 Ad26.COV2.S trial arm. Whole-study results and caveats: Those who received vaccine or placebo ended up with similar non-spike TCR breadth.

V shed 2 bases and J shed 8 bases, with 19 bases lying between them. The germline gives CDR1 MNHEY, CDR2 SVGAGI. This CDR3 has 16 residues. Treatment noted: about 20 received Ad26.COV2.S at low or high dose, single or two shots; five or six received placebo; per-sample allocation not given. Day 63 after the first vaccine or placebo injection was the time point for sampling. About this clone itself: What it recognizes is unknown.

The protocol was immunoSEQ multiplex PCR, while the TCRdb copy is restricted to in-frame clones and leaves out a portion. The sample holds about 410,000 clones, about 85% seen once. This chain uses TRBV6-5 with TRBJ2-1; tentatively, D is TRBD1 (5 bases). This material consisted of peripheral blood, taken in a trial of Ad26.COV2.S vaccine versus placebo. The receptor's source is a person between 18 and 59 years old who received the Ad26.COV2.S COVID-19 vaccine or a placebo. The CDR3 sequence is CASSYTHPGRADEQFF. The CDR3 DNA follows: TGTGCCAGCAGTTACACCCACCCTGGCAGGGCCGATGAGCAGTTCTTC.